This TCR beta chain is drawn from a study of early stage breast cancer tumors. Study-level results: Commonly generated sequences made up most enriched TCRB sequences shared between patients.

Profiling relied on immunoSEQ multiplex PCR, and the TCRdb table lists in-frame clones only, not all of them. The sample records about 28,000 clones, roughly three fifths being singletons. Comment on this clone: Its antigen is unidentified.

The material sequenced was breast tumor tissue. This TCR derives from a person between 50 and 60 years old with breast cancer.

CDR3 in amino acids: CASSISQAGANVLTF. The CDR3 DNA is TGTGCCAGTAGTATCTCACAGGCTGGGGCCAACGTCCTGACTTTC. The chain is built from TRBV19 and TRBJ2-6; TRBD1 is a possible D gene (5 bases). Germline V CDR1 and CDR2: LNHDA, SQIVND (reference sequence). V was clipped by 3 bases and J by 2 bases, with 8 bases between them. CDR3 length: 15 amino acids.